The 16 T cell receptor beta chains reported below all come from one sample, sequenced in a study of human T cells and chemical hapten exposure. Using its own MiXCR run on the RACE reads, TCRdb lists one record per CDR3 protein. In the table there are 100,000 or so distinct CDR3 sequences, nearly 35% of which are singletons. The sample's time point: patch test 3, about 24 weeks after DPC sensitization. The treatment is: therapeutic diphenylcyclopropenone sensitization with weekly scalp DPC. The input for sequencing was whole blood, taken in connection with sensitization to the hapten diphenylcyclopropenone (DPC). The receptors come from a man aged 35-49 years with alopecia areata. Some clones in this sample may be carry-over from other donors' samples.

This clonotype was recorded a few times. V and J are TRBV28 and TRBJ2-3; D may match TRBD1 or TRBD2 (6 bases each). The V gene lost 8 bases and the J gene lost 1 base, with 13 bases spanning the gap. The CDR3 is 14 residues long. Germline assignment: CDR1 MDHEN and CDR2 SYDVKM. The CDR3 region has the DNA TGTGCCAGCGGGAAGAGGGGGGGCACAGATACGCAGTATTTT. Translation gives CASGKRGGTDTQYF.

The rearrangement joins TRBV5-1 to TRBJ1-1; no definite D call. Germline V gives CDR1 SGHRS, CDR2 YFSETQ. Trimming took off 0 bases at V and 7 bases at J, with 10 bases between the two ends. There are 13 residues in the CDR3. The CDR3 DNA follows: TGCGCCAGCAGCTTGGTCGGGGAGGGTGAAGCTTTCTTT. This translates into CASSLVGEGEAFF.

This chain uses TRBV6-6 with TRBJ2-5; unclear D gene. V lost 0 bases and J 7 bases, leaving 6 bases between the germline ends. CDR1 and CDR2 (germline): MNHNY, SVGAGI (reference sequence). This CDR3 contains 12 residues. This CDR3 reads CASSYSFGTQYF. The CDR3 DNA follows: TGTGCCAGCAGTTACTCCTTCGGGACCCAGTACTTC.

This clonotype has only a few counts. This chain connects TRBV4-2 to TRBJ1-1; a possible D gene is TRBD1 (5 bases). Trimming took off 7 bases at V and 3 bases at J, with 15 bases between the two ends. The V gene's germline CDR1 is LGHNA and CDR2 YNFKEQ. The CDR3 runs 14 residues. CDR3 sequence reads: CASNWGRDDTEAFF. The CDR3 DNA sequence: TGTGCCAGCAACTGGGGGAGGGACGACACTGAAGCTTTCTTT.

The count of this clonotype is one. The V and J genes are TRBV9 and TRBJ2-7; D tentatively fits TRBD1 or TRBD2 (5 bases each). This CDR3 has 13 amino acids. V was shortened by 0 bases and J by 7 bases, with 11 bases between the two germline ends. CDR1 SGDLS and CDR2 YYNGEE come from the germline V gene. The CDR3 here is CASSVGRWGEQYF. In DNA, the CDR3 is TGTGCCAGCAGCGTAGGGAGGTGGGGGGAGCAGTACTTC.

This clonotype has only a few counts. This chain uses TRBV29-1 with TRBJ1-3; D gene ambiguous. The germline V gene encodes CDR1 SQVTM and CDR2 ANQGSEA. CDR3 size: 14 residues. With 1 base removed from V and 2 bases from J, the gap between germline ends came to 9 bases. CDR3 sequence: CSVEGGHPGNTIYF. The CDR3 nucleotides read TGCAGCGTTGAAGGAGGCCACCCTGGAAACACCATATATTTT.

In this sample, this clonotype turned up a few times. This sequence joins TRBV29-1 and TRBJ1-1; weak D call: TRBD1 (5 bases). The CDR3 is made up of 13 amino acids. CDR1 SQVTM and CDR2 ANQGSEA come from the germline V gene. Between the trimmed V and J ends, which lost 3 bases and 1 base, there was a span of 9 bases. CDR3 protein: CSVDGGGNTEAFF. The CDR3 DNA sequence: TGCAGCGTTGACGGGGGGGGGAACACTGAAGCTTTCTTT.

V and J are TRBV6-1 and TRBJ2-3; D not resolved. The V gene lost 6 bases and the J gene lost 2 bases, with 15 bases spanning the gap. This CDR3 spans 15 amino acids. The germline V gene encodes CDR1 MNHNS and CDR2 SASEGT. In DNA form, the CDR3 reads TGTGCCAGCAGCGTTGAGGTGTATAACACAGATACGCAGTATTTT. Amino acid sequence: CASSVEVYNTDTQYF.

There are a few counts of this clonotype. Compared with germline, one end of the junction differs, possibly owing to a read error. This chain links TRBV30 with TRBJ2-5; TRBD2 matches 12 bases. The CDR3 is 14 amino acids. CDR1 is GTSNPN, CDR2 SVGIG, per germline (reference sequence). In DNA, the CDR3 is TGTGCCTGGAAGCCGGGACTAGCGGGTTCAGGGCAAAACTTC. This sequence encodes CAWKPGLAGSGQNF.

V gene TRBV10-3 combines with J gene TRBJ1-3; no clear D. Between the trimmed V and J ends, which lost 2 bases and 0 bases, there was a span of 5 bases. This CDR3 spans 14 amino acids. Per the germline V gene, CDR1 is ENHRY and CDR2 is SYGVKD. CDR3 protein: CAISEKGSGNTIYF. DNA for the CDR3: TGTGCCATCAGTGAGAAGGGCTCTGGAAACACCATATATTTT.

The V gene is TRBV7-2, the J gene TRBJ1-2; TRBD1 is a possible D gene (6 bases). This CDR3 is 16 amino acids long. From germline, CDR1 is SGHTA and CDR2 FQGNSA. Trimming left V 0 bases short and J 6 bases short, with 17 bases between. The CDR3 nucleotides are TGTGCCAGCAGCTTAGCGTTGGGCAGGGGAAGGGATGGCTACACCTTC. It is translated as CASSLALGRGRDGYTF.

This clonotype was seen only once. This chain joins TRBV28 and TRBJ2-3; the D gene is possibly TRBD2 (6 bases). Trimming pared 7 bases from V and 0 bases from J, leaving 14 bases between. This CDR3 contains 15 residues. Germline CDR1 is MDHEN and CDR2 is SYDVKM. For the CDR3, the DNA is TGTGCCAGCACCACACGAGGACTAAGCACAGATACGCAGTATTTT. It translates to CASTTRGLSTDTQYF.

The V gene is TRBV28, the J gene TRBJ1-5, with 10 bases identical to TRBD1. The CDR3 spans 16 residues. Trimming at V came to 4 bases and at J to 1 base, leaving 4 bases not matched to a gene. CDR1 and CDR2 from the germline V gene are MDHEN and SYDVKM. CDR3 sequence: CASSYPGQGSNQPQHF. In nucleotides, the CDR3 is TGTGCCAGCAGTTACCCGGGACAGGGGAGCAATCAGCCCCAGCATTTT.

The CDR3 loop reads CSARDDSGSYEQYV. The CDR3 region has the DNA TGCAGTGCTAGAGATGATAGCGGTAGCTACGAGCAGTACGTC. V is TRBV20-1 and J is TRBJ2-7; possibly TRBD2 for D (6 bases). Between the trimmed V and J ends, which lost 0 bases and 3 bases, there was a span of 12 bases. The length of the CDR3 is 14 residues. Germline V gene data show CDR1 as DFQATT and CDR2 as SNEGSKA (reference sequence).

The chain employs TRBV5-1 and TRBJ1-1; D call uncertain. The CDR3 length is 15 residues. V lost 0 bases, J lost 1 base, and 10 bases lay in between. Per germline, CDR1 SGHRS and CDR2 YFSETQ. The CDR3 sequence: CASSLAVGPNTEAFF. The CDR3 DNA follows: TGCGCCAGCAGCTTGGCCGTTGGGCCGAACACTGAAGCTTTCTTT.

The rearrangement joins TRBV10-3 to TRBJ2-3, with TRBD2 identical over 12 bases. V was pared by 8 bases and J by 5 bases, with 14 bases of the junction left unmatched. CDR3 length: 17 residues. Germline loops: CDR1 ENHRY, CDR2 SYGVKD. CDR3 amino acids: CAIGDPGLAGGQDTQYF. The CDR3 coding sequence is TGTGCCATCGGGGACCCTGGGCTAGCGGGAGGGCAAGATACGCAGTATTTT.